One sample yielded the 25 T cell receptor beta chains listed below, sequenced in a study of long-term antiretroviral therapy in people with HIV. The assay, immunoSEQ v3.0, was run at survey level. Sequenced by immunoSEQ multiplex PCR; TCRdb stores in-frame clones only, minus some. The profile shows 25,000 to 30,000 clones, roughly 84% of them singletons. The sample in question was unsorted PBMCs, obtained 0.4 years after starting antiretroviral therapy. All receptors derive from a man younger than 30 with HIV.

The chain uses TRBV7-2 and TRBJ1-2, with 7 bases fitting TRBD1. Germline V gene lookup returns CDR1 SGHTA and CDR2 FQGNSA. The CDR3 length is 14 residues. V dropped 6 bases and J dropped 2; count of bases not matched to a gene: 6. The CDR3 region is CASSRQGRNYGYTF. The CDR3 region has the DNA TGTGCCAGCAGTCGACAGGGTCGGAACTATGGCTACACCTTC.

The chain carries TRBV9 and TRBJ1-2; D is possibly TRBD1 (5 bases). The CDR3 totals 17 residues. V shed 3 bases and J shed 4 bases, with 22 bases lying between them. CDR1 is SGDLS and CDR2 is YYNGEE in the germline V gene. CDR3: CASSAEDSPTWVYGYTF. The CDR3 DNA follows: TGTGCCAGCAGCGCCGAAGACAGCCCTACCTGGGTCTATGGCTACACCTTC.

This sequence joins TRBV6-5 and TRBJ2-7; 15 nucleotides match TRBD2. The CDR3 loop spans 14 amino acids. Looked up from germline, CDR1 is MNHEY and CDR2 is SVGAGI. Trimming at V came to 5 bases and at J to 6 bases, leaving 2 bases not matched to a gene. CDR3: CASSTGLAGGEQYF. Here the CDR3 DNA reads TGTGCCAGCAGTACGGGACTAGCGGGAGGCGAGCAGTACTTC.

The chain joins TRBV7-8 to TRBJ2-3, with a tentative D call TRBD2 (6 bases). V was pared by 5 bases and J by 4 bases, with 16 bases between. CDR3 length: 15 residues. Germline V gene data show CDR1 as SGHVS and CDR2 as FQNEAQ. CDR3 in amino acids: CASSPLAGIADTQYF. The CDR3 nucleotides read TGTGCCAGCAGCCCCCTTGCGGGAATCGCAGATACGCAGTATTTT.

The chain employs TRBV5-6 and TRBJ2-7; the match to TRBD2 covers 13 bases. Germline values: CDR1 SGHDT, CDR2 YYEEEE. This CDR3 region has 15 residues. After removal of 2 bases from V and 5 bases from J, the junction contained 4 bases not matched to a gene. DNA of the CDR3: TGTGCCAGCAGCTTCGGGACTAGCGGGATCCACGAGCAGTACTTC. Its translation is CASSFGTSGIHEQYF.

The chain employs TRBV27 and TRBJ2-1; 7 positions match TRBD2. The CDR3 loop spans 16 amino acids. J was trimmed by 2 bases and V by 5 bases; bases with no gene match: 9. Germline lookup yields CDR1 MNHEY and CDR2 SMNVEV (reference sequence). The CDR3 sequence: CASSPSAGVAYNEQFF. In nucleotides, the CDR3 is TGTGCCAGCAGTCCCTCGGCGGGAGTTGCCTACAATGAGCAGTTCTTC.

The chain combines TRBV7-9 with TRBJ2-3; the D is unclear. Trimming cost V 2 bases and J 10 bases, with 16 bases left between them. Germline V gene data show CDR1 as SEHNR and CDR2 as FQNEAQ (reference sequence). CDR3 length: 14 amino acids. CDR3 DNA: TGTGCCAGCAGCTTAAAACCCTCCCCGGTTCCGCAGTATTTT. Translating gives CASSLKPSPVPQYF.

The gene calls are TRBV2 and TRBJ2-4; 11 bases match TRBD1. J was trimmed by 0 bases and V by 4 bases; bases with no gene match: 2. Germline lookup yields CDR1 SNHLY and CDR2 FYNNEI. CDR3 length equals 16 residues. CDR3 DNA: TGTGCCAGCAGTGCGGACAGGGGGCTAGCCAAAAACATTCAGTACTTC. It specifies CASSADRGLAKNIQYF.

V and J are TRBV5-4 and TRBJ1-1; unclear D gene. Germline loops: CDR1 SGHNT, CDR2 YYREEE (reference sequence). The V gene lost 10 bases and the J gene lost 4 bases, with 11 bases spanning the gap. This CDR3 spans 11 amino acids. CDR3 coding DNA: TGTGCCTCCCGTGGGGTCACTGAAGCTTTCTTT. Amino acids: CASRGVTEAFF.

The J gene is TRBJ2-7, the V gene TRBV10-3; weak D call: TRBD1 (6 bases). Per the germline V gene, CDR1 is ENHRY and CDR2 is SYGVKD. The CDR3 has 15 residues. Trimming shortened V by 3 bases and J by 2 bases, and 14 bases separated the two germline ends. This chain's CDR3 is CAISETGNMAYEQYF. The CDR3 coding sequence is TGTGCCATCAGTGAAACAGGGAATATGGCCTACGAGCAGTACTTC.

This clone was recorded a few times. The rearrangement links TRBV2 to TRBJ1-6; 7 nucleotides match TRBD1. V lost 7 bases to trimming and J lost 10 bases; unmatched junction nucleotides: 10. Per germline, CDR1 SNHLY and CDR2 FYNNEI. The CDR3 is 14 residues long. CDR3 nucleotide sequence: TGTGCCAGCACCTCCGGGACAGCCGACTCACCCCTCCACTTT. Protein product: CASTSGTADSPLHF.

The V call is TRBV5-1, the J call TRBJ2-2; D gene ambiguous. Trimming stripped 3 bases from V and 1 base from J, with 16 bases between. Germline values: CDR1 SGHRS, CDR2 YFSETQ. This CDR3 comprises 17 residues. The CDR3 here is CASSSYQITLNTGELFF. The CDR3 DNA is TGCGCCAGCAGCTCTTATCAAATTACCCTGAACACCGGGGAGCTGTTTTTT.

The chain uses TRBV27 and TRBJ2-3; TRBD2 aligns across 7 bases. Germline CDR1 and CDR2: MNHEY and SMNVEV (reference sequence). V lost 0 bases to trimming and J lost 0 bases; unmatched junction nucleotides: 3. The CDR3 is 16 amino acids. The CDR3 bases are TGTGCCAGCAGTTTATCGGCTAGCGGAAGCACAGATACGCAGTATTTT. This translates into CASSLSASGSTDTQYF.

The chain employs TRBV6-4 and TRBJ1-1; 12 bases line up with TRBD1. After removal of 10 bases from V and 5 bases from J, the junction contained 14 bases not matched to a gene. There are 16 residues in the CDR3. Looked up from germline, CDR1 is MRHNA and CDR2 is SNTAGT. This CDR3 reads CAITHFGTGGKTEAFF. The CDR3 DNA sequence: TGTGCCATCACTCACTTTGGGACAGGGGGCAAAACTGAAGCTTTCTTT.

The chain has TRBV4-3 and TRBJ1-1, with 9 nucleotides matching TRBD1. The CDR3 consists of 14 residues. The trim removed 3 bases at V and 6 bases at J, leaving 5 bases unmatched. Germline CDR1 and CDR2: LGHNA and YSLEER. The CDR3 sequence is CASSQGTGQAEAFF. Written as DNA, the CDR3 is TGCGCCAGCAGCCAGGGGACAGGGCAGGCTGAAGCTTTCTTT.

This chain connects TRBV7-9 to TRBJ1-2; no reliable D call. Germline V CDR1 and CDR2: SEHNR, FQNEAQ (reference sequence). Trimming left V 2 bases short and J 2 bases short, with 18 bases between. The CDR3 sequence is 17 residues long. The CDR3 loop reads CASSLKEGGFVNYGYTF. In DNA, the CDR3 is TGTGCCAGCAGCTTAAAGGAAGGCGGCTTTGTGAACTATGGCTACACCTTC.

The gene calls are TRBV10-2 and TRBJ2-5; D ambiguous. V was pared by 6 bases and J by 5 bases, with 4 bases between. The CDR3 has 10 residues. The germline gives CDR1 WSHSY, CDR2 SAAADI. CDR3 region: CASRGETQYF. The CDR3 DNA sequence: TGCGCCAGCAGAGGGGAGACCCAGTACTTC.

On this clone: The junction differs from germline at one of its ends, possibly a read error. The J gene is TRBJ1-5, the V gene TRBV7-2, with TRBD1 matching 11 bases. The CDR3 spans 16 residues. Per the germline V gene, CDR1 is SGHTA and CDR2 is FQGNSA. The CDR3 is CASSLAGTGGDQPQHF. Here the CDR3 DNA reads TGTGCCAGCAGCCTAGCCGGGACAGGGGGAGATCAGCCCCAGCATTTT.

This rearrangement joins TRBV5-1 to TRBJ2-1; D is tentatively TRBD1 or TRBD2 (5 bases each). CDR3 length: 12 amino acids. Germline CDR1 SGHRS, CDR2 YFSETQ. Trimming left V 4 bases short and J 3 bases short, with 5 bases between. The CDR3 is CASSGGYNEQFF. The CDR3 DNA reads TGCGCCAGCAGCGGGGGCTACAATGAGCAGTTCTTC. Variable domain in full (rest from reference TRBV5-1 and TRBJ2-1): KAGVTQTPRYLIKTRGQQVTLSCSPISGHRSVSWYQQTPGQGLQFLFEYFSETQRNKGNFPGRFSGRQFSNSRSEMNVSTLELGDSALYLCASSGGYNEQFFGPGTRLTVL.

Sample share makes this clone medium-sized (0.01 to 0.1%). This chain uses TRBV7-9 with TRBJ2-7; 8 bases match TRBD1. The CDR3 runs to 15 residues. V trimming: 3 bases; J trimming: 3 bases; junction bases outside the gene matches: 7. From germline, CDR1 is SEHNR and CDR2 FQNEAQ (reference sequence). The CDR3 here is CASSFDGTGVYEQYF. CDR3 sequence (DNA): TGTGCCAGCAGCTTTGACGGGACAGGTGTCTACGAGCAGTACTTC.

The chain carries TRBV6-5 and TRBJ2-1; maybe TRBD2 (6 bases). This CDR3 region has 15 residues. From germline, CDR1 is MNHEY and CDR2 SVGAGI. V lost 3 bases and J lost 7, with 16 bases in between. CDR3 amino acids: CASSYQTGEHNEQFF. CDR3 bases: TGTGCCAGCAGTTATCAGACGGGGGAGCATAATGAGCAGTTCTTC.

CDR3 residues: CASSLDRGGYEQYF. CDR3 DNA: TGTGCCAGCAGCTTGGACAGGGGAGGGTACGAGCAGTACTTC. The chain links TRBV5-6 to TRBJ2-7; either TRBD1 or TRBD2 may supply D (7 bases each). The CDR3 consists of 14 residues. From germline, CDR1 is SGHDT and CDR2 YYEEEE. V gave up 0 bases and J gave up 4 bases, with 11 bases separating them.

The V call is TRBV15, the J call TRBJ1-1; 7 bases map to TRBD1. Per germline, CDR1 LNHNV and CDR2 YYDKDF (reference sequence). J was trimmed by 3 bases and V by 5 bases; bases with no gene match: 9. The CDR3 totals 15 residues. The CDR3 loop reads CATSASGTAYTEAFF. Here the CDR3 DNA reads TGTGCCACCAGCGCATCCGGGACAGCCTACACTGAAGCTTTCTTT.

This sequence joins TRBV5-5 and TRBJ2-1, with 10 positions matching TRBD1. The V and J ends lost 4 bases and 4 bases, in that order; junction bases with no gene match: 5. CDR1 is SGHKS, CDR2 YYEKEE, per germline (reference sequence). The CDR3 is 15 amino acids. The CDR3 sequence: CASSPGTGAYNEQFF. The CDR3 bases are TGTGCCAGCAGCCCTGGGACAGGGGCGTACAATGAGCAGTTCTTC.

The chain couples TRBV13 to TRBJ2-7, with 7 positions matching TRBD1. The germline V gene encodes CDR1 PRHDT and CDR2 FYEKMQ (reference sequence). This CDR3 spans 12 amino acids. J was trimmed by 4 bases and V by 5 bases; bases with no gene match: 2. CDR3 bases: TGTGCCAGCAGCGAGGGGGCGTACGAGCAGTACTTC. Translated: CASSEGAYEQYF.